This T cell receptor (beta chain) was captured by sequencing in a study of PD-1 blockade in mismatch repair-deficient tumors. Clones were sequenced by immunoSEQ multiplex PCR, and TCRdb holds only the in-frame ones, with some missing. This table has about 60,000 clones, more than 70% appearing once. Study results and limitations: Rapid post-treatment expansion, then contraction, generally preceding radiologic response, marked tumor-resident clones.

Germline CDR1 SGHNT, CDR2 YENEEA. The CDR3 is 16 amino acids. The V end lost 8 bases, the J end lost 3 bases, and 20 bases lay between the germline ends. Details on this clone: No antigen is known for it.

Source: peripheral blood, taken 52 weeks after starting pembrolizumab. This clonotype was obtained from an adult with mismatch repair-deficient cancer. This sequence joins TRBV11-3 and TRBJ1-5; a weak D match, TRBD1 (5 bases). The DNA of the CDR3 is TGTGCCAGCCGACGGGGGTTCCCTATCCTCAATCAGCCCCAGCATTTT. Its translation: CASRRGFPILNQPQHF.